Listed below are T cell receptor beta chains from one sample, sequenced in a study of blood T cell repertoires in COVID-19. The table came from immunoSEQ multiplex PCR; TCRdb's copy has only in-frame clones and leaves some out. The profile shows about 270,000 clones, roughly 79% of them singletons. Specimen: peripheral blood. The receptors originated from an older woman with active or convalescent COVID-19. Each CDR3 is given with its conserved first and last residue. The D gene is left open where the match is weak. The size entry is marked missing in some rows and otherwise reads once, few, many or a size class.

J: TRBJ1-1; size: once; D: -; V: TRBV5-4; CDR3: CASRGRGGTEAFF; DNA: TGTGCCAGCAGGGGGAGGGGAGGCACTGAAGCTTTCTTT
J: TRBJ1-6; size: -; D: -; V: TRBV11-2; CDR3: CASSLDRATSPLHF; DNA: TGTGCCAGCAGCTTAGACAGGGCTACTTCACCCCTCCACTTT
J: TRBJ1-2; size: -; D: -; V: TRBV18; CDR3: CASSPKGDGYGYTF; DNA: TGTGCCAGCTCACCAAAAGGGGATGGGTATGGCTACACCTTC
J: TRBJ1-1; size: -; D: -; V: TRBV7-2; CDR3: CASSSRGRNTEAFF; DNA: TGTGCCAGCAGCTCTCGTGGCCGGAACACTGAAGCTTTCTTT
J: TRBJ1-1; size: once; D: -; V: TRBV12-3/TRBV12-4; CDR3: CASSGSTEAFF; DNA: TGTGCCAGCAGCGGGAGCACTGAAGCTTTCTTT
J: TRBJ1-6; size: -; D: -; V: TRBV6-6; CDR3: CASSRFPPTGLKSPLHF; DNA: TGTGCCAGCAGTCGCTTCCCCCCGACAGGTCTAAAATCACCCCTCCACTTT
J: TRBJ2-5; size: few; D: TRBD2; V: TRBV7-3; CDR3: CASSSGLAGETQYF; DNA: TGTGCCAGCAGCTCGGGACTAGCGGGGGAGACCCAGTACTTC
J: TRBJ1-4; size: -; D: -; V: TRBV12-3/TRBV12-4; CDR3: CASSSVGKLFF; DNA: TGTGCCAGCAGCTCGGTCGGAAAACTGTTTTTT
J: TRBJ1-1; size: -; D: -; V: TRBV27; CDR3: CASSSGPGGAFF; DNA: TGTGCCAGCAGTTCGGGACCTGGAGGGGCTTTCTTT
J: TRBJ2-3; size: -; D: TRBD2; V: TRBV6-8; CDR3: CAGTKRDYLSDTQYF; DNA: TGTGCCGGGACTAAACGGGACTATTTGTCCGATACGCAGTATTTT
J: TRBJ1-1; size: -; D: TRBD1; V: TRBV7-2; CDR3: CASSLHRGNTEAFF; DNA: TGTGCCAGCAGCCTACACAGGGGTAACACTGAAGCTTTCTTT
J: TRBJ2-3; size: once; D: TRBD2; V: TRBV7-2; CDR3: CASSLAIPSGGASDTQYF; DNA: TGTGCCAGCAGCTTAGCGATTCCCAGCGGGGGGGCCTCAGATACGCAGTATTTT
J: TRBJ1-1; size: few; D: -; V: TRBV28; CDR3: CASSYGDPMNTEAFF; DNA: TGTGCCAGCAGCTACGGAGACCCCATGAACACTGAAGCTTTCTTT
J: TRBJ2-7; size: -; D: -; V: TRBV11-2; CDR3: CASSLDLAGAFGEQYF; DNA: TGTGCCAGCAGCTTAGATCTCGCGGGGGCCTTCGGCGAGCAGTACTTC
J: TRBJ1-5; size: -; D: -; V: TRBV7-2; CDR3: CASSYQANQPQHF; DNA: TGTGCCAGCAGCTACCAAGCTAATCAGCCCCAGCATTTT
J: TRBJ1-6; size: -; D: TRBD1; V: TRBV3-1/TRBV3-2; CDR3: CASSRDRNSPLHF; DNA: TGTGCCAGCAGCCGGGACAGAAATTCACCCCTCCACTTT
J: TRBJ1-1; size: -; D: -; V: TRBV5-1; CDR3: CASSRDRMNTEAFF; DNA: TGCGCCAGCAGCCGAGACAGAATGAACACTGAAGCTTTCTTT
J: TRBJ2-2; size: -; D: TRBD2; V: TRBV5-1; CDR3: CASSLDASGENTGELFF; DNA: TGCGCCAGCAGCTTGGATGCTAGCGGGGAGAACACCGGGGAGCTGTTTTTT
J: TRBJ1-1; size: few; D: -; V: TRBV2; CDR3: CASSEGRTLMNTEAFF; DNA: TGTGCCAGCAGTGAGGGCAGAACCTTAATGAACACTGAAGCTTTCTTT
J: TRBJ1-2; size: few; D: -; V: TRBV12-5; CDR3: CASGHINYGYTF; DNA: TGTGCTAGTGGACACATTAACTATGGCTACACCTTC
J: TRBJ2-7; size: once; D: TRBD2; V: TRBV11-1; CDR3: CASSSRLAGVYEQYF; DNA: TGTGCCAGCAGCTCACGACTAGCGGGGGTCTACGAGCAGTACTTC
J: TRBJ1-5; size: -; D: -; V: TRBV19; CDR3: CASSIEVGGYQPQHF; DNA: TGTGCCAGTAGTATAGAGGTTGGCGGGTATCAGCCCCAGCATTTT
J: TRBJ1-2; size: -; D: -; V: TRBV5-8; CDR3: CASSLGAGIYGYTF; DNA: TGTGCCAGCAGCTTGGGTGCAGGGATTTATGGCTACACCTTC
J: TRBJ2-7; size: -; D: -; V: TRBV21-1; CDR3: CASSNPESYEQYF; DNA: TGTGCCAGCAGCAACCCCGAGTCCTACGAGCAGTACTTC
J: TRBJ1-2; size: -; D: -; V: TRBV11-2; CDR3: CASSLDGGFYGYTF; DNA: TGTGCCAGCAGCTTAGACGGCGGCTTCTATGGCTACACCTTC
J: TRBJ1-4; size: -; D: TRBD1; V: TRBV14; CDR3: CASSASDRELFF; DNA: TGTGCCAGCAGCGCCTCCGACAGGGAACTGTTTTTT
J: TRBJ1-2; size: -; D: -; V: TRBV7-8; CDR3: CASSLGLSGNYGYTF; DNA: TGTGCCAGCAGCTTAGGGTTATCAGGGAACTATGGCTACACCTTC
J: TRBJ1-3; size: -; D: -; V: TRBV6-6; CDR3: CASSPRAGNTIYF; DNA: TGTGCCAGCAGCCCAAGAGCTGGAAACACCATATATTTT
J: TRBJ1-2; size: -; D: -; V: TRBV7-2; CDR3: CANPEGEGYTF; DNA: TGTGCCAACCCCGAAGGGGAAGGCTACACCTTC